This T cell receptor (beta chain) was identified during a study of shared clonotypes between healthy human individuals. This clone was seen only a few times. CDR3 length: 14 amino acids. V was pared by 1 base and J by 4 bases, with 3 bases of the junction left unmatched. Looked up from germline, CDR1 is LGHNA and CDR2 is YNFKEQ. Measured with immunoSEQ multiplex PCR; TCRdb has only the in-frame clones, and not every one. The sample shows roughly 450,000 clones, 70% to 80% of them seen only once. Sequencing used PBMCs. This receptor was obtained from a woman in her forties in good health. Some clones in this sample may be carry-over from other donors' samples. The chain carries TRBV4-2 and TRBJ1-2; 7 nucleotides line up with TRBD1. CDR3 in amino acids: CASSQGQGAYGYTF. The CDR3 DNA sequence: TGTGCCAGCAGCCAAGGACAGGGCGCCTATGGCTACACCTTC.